The present entry profiles one T cell receptor beta chain with its context. The method was immunoSEQ multiplex PCR; TCRdb's version includes in-frame clones alone and lacks a portion of them. In the table there are some 490,000 clones, roughly nine tenths of which are singletons. The data originate from a study of blood T cell repertoires in COVID-19. Across the study: T cells, B-cell-depleted T cells, or PBMCs supplied cDNA or gDNA.

Recovery among Cohort 3 donors was established by two negative PCRs, clearance, or symptom resolution. Germline CDR1 reads MGHDK; CDR2 reads SYGVNS. V shed 5 bases, J shed 5 bases, and the junction held 7 bases outside the gene matches. The CDR3 length is 15 residues. This TCR was recovered from a woman aged 55-70 years who had recovered from COVID-19. The V call is TRBV25-1, the J call TRBJ2-2, with 8 bases that match TRBD1. Sequenced: PBMCs or T cells enriched from blood (not recorded which). In DNA form, the CDR3 reads TGTGCCAGCAGTCCAGGGGGCCTCTATACCGGGGAGCTGTTTTTT. It specifies CASSPGGLYTGELFF.